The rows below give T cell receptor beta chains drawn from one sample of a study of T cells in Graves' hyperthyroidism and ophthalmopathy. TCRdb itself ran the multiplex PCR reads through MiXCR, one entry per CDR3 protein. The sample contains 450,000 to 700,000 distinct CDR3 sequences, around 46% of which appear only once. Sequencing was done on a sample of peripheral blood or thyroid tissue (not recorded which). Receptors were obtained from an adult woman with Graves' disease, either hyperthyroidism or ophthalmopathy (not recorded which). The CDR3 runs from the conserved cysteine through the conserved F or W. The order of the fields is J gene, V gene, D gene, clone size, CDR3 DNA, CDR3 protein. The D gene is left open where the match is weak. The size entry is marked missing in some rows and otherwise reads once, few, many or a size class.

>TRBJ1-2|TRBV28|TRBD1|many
TGTGCCAGCGAAACAGGGGTCGGCTACACCTTC
CASETGVGYTF
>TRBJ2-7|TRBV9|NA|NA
TGTGCCGGCAGCCAAGAAGTCGGCTGGCCCTACGAGCAGTACTTC
CAGSQEVGWPYEQYF
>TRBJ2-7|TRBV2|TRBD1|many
TGTGCCAGCCTGGGACAGGTCTACGAGCAGTACTTC
CASLGQVYEQYF
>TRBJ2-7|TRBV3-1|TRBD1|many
TGTGCCAGCAGCCCGACGACAGGGAAATTTGACGAGCAGTACTTC
CASSPTTGKFDEQYF
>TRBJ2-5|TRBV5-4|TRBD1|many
TGTGCCAGCAGCACACAGACAGGGGCCCAAGAGACCCAGTACTTC
CASSTQTGAQETQYF
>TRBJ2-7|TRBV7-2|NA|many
TGTGCCAGCGGCCCGGGACTCCTACCTGGGGAGCAGTACTTC
CASGPGLLPGEQYF
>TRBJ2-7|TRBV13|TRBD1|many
TGTGCCAGCAGCTGGGGGGACAGGGAATTTTCCGAGCAGTACTTC
CASSWGDREFSEQYF
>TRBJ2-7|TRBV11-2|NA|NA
TGTGCCAGCAGCTCCCTGAGGGGAAGCTACTACGAGCAGTACTTC
CASSSLRGSYYEQYF
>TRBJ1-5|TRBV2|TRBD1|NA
TGTGCCAGCCACCGGGACAGGGGATACGAGCAGCCCCAGCATTTT
CASHRDRGYEQPQHF
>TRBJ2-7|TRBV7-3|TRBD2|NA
TGTGCCAGCAGCCTCAAGGCGGGAGCGTACTACGAGCAGTACTTC
CASSLKAGAYYEQYF
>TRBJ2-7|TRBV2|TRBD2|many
TGTGCCAGCAGTCAGAGCGGGAGCTACGAGCAGTACTTC
CASSQSGSYEQYF
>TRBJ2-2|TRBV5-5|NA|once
TGTGCCAGCGGCTTGGGCCAGAACACCGGGGAGCTGTTTTTT
CASGLGQNTGELFF
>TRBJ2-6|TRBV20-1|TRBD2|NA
TGCAGTGCTCCAGGGACTAGCGGAATCTCCTACGTCCTGACTTTC
CSAPGTSGISYVLTF
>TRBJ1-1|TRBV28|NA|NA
TGTGCCAGCTTAGGGGTCGCCGCTGAAGCTTTCTTT
CASLGVAAEAFF
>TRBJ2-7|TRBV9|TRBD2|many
TGTGCCAGCAGCCCTCGGGAGGGCTCCTACGAGCAGTACTTC
CASSPREGSYEQYF
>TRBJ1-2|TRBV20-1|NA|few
TGCAGTGCTGTTCGGGGGGGTGATGGCTACACCTTC
CSAVRGGDGYTF
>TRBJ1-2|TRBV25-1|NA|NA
TGTGCCTGCAGTGCAGCCCGGGAGCTAACCTTC
CACSAARELTF
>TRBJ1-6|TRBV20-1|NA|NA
TGCAGTGCTAGAGGTGAGGCGCATAATTCACCCCTCCACTTT
CSARGEAHNSPLHF
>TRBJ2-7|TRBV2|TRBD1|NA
TGTGCCAGCAGTTTCCTAGGACAGGGGGGAACCTACGAGCAGTACTTC
CASSFLGQGGTYEQYF
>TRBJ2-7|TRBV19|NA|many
TGTGCCAGTAGAGACACGGCGAGCTCCTACGAGCAGTACTTC
CASRDTASSYEQYF
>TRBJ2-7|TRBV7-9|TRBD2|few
TGTGCCAGCAGCCCACTAGCGGGTAACTACGAGCAGTACTTC
CASSPLAGNYEQYF
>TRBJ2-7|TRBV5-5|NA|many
TGTGCCAGCAGCTTCCAGGGCCACGAGCAGTACTTC
CASSFQGHEQYF
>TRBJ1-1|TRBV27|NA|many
TGTGCCAGCAGTGTTCAAAGCATGAACACTGAAGCTTTCTTT
CASSVQSMNTEAFF
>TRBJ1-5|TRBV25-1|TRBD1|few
TGTGCCAGCAGTGGAACCGGGACAGGGGGCCAGCCCCAGCATTTT
CASSGTGTGGQPQHF
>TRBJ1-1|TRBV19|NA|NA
TGTGCCAGTCGGGGCAGGGGCTTGGGGAACACTGAAGCTTTCTTT
CASRGRGLGNTEAFF
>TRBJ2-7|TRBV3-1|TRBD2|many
TGTGCCAGCAGCCAGGTACTAGCGGGAGACGAGCAGTACTTC
CASSQVLAGDEQYF
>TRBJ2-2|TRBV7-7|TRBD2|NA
TGTGCCAGCAGCGGAACCGGGACTAGCGTGTCAGGGGAGCTGTTTTTT
CASSGTGTSVSGELFF